This is a list of T cell receptor beta chains from one sample in a study of T cell clones after liver transplantation. The method was immunoSEQ multiplex PCR; TCRdb's version includes in-frame clones alone and lacks a portion of them. The sample contains around 43,000 clones, about 86% of which appear only once. Material: CD4+ T cells from blood, obtained 24 months after liver transplant. These receptors originate from a human patient who received a liver transplant. These T cells may partly come from the graft donor. The conserved cysteine and the conserved F or W are not part of the CDR3 here.

v_gene: TRBV28
j_gene: TRBJ2-7
CDR3aa: ASFLEGYEQY

v_gene: TRBV5-1
j_gene: TRBJ2-7
CDR3aa: ASSLYNRGQYEQY

v_gene: TRBV19
j_gene: TRBJ1-1
CDR3aa: ASSKFTEAF

v_gene: TRBV19
j_gene: TRBJ2-3
CDR3aa: ASRDRVTDTQY

v_gene: TRBV7-6
j_gene: TRBJ2-3
CDR3aa: ASSPASSSSTDTQY

v_gene: TRBV25-1
j_gene: TRBJ1-6
CDR3aa: ASSEYVGSPLH

v_gene: TRBV7-3
j_gene: TRBJ1-6
CDR3aa: ASSSDSSYNSPLH

v_gene: TRBV19
j_gene: TRBJ2-7
CDR3aa: ASGWLNEQY

v_gene: TRBV30
j_gene: TRBJ2-7
CDR3aa: AWSPPSYEQY

v_gene: TRBV11-2
j_gene: TRBJ2-2
CDR3aa: ASSLPQRETNTGELF

v_gene: TRBV19
j_gene: TRBJ1-4
CDR3aa: ASSTPLQTRLNEKLF

v_gene: TRBV5-6
j_gene: TRBJ2-3
CDR3aa: ASSSRLAGVGDTQY

v_gene: TRBV18
j_gene: TRBJ2-5
CDR3aa: ATSGSGRSQETQY

v_gene: TRBV6-5
j_gene: TRBJ1-3
CDR3aa: ASTTGGSGNTIY

v_gene: TRBV28
j_gene: TRBJ1-2
CDR3aa: ASSLRDFQDGYT

v_gene: TRBV6-5
j_gene: TRBJ2-7
CDR3aa: ASSNGGFSGEQY

v_gene: TRBV14
j_gene: TRBJ1-1
CDR3aa: ASSQEWDRLNTEAF

v_gene: TRBV28
j_gene: TRBJ2-1
CDR3aa: ASTSRGRGFSYEV

v_gene: TRBV5-1
j_gene: TRBJ2-7
CDR3aa: ASSPDRYEQY

v_gene: TRBV7-9
j_gene: TRBJ1-1
CDR3aa: ASRPRVGAGDGAF

v_gene: TRBV7-9
j_gene: TRBJ2-3
CDR3aa: ASSPGLAGSTDTQY

v_gene: TRBV6-5
j_gene: TRBJ1-2
CDR3aa: ASSWTGLYGYT